A single sample is the source of the 28 T cell receptor beta chains below, sequenced in a study of shared clonotypes between healthy human individuals. Clones were read by immunoSEQ multiplex PCR, and TCRdb kept only the in-frame ones, dropping some. The sample has some 470,000 clones; around 80% are singletons. Sequencing input: PBMCs. The source is a woman aged 40 to 50 in good health. Some clones in this sample may be carry-over from other donors' samples.

The V call is TRBV7-2, the J call TRBJ2-7, with 8 positions matching TRBD2. This CDR3 has 15 amino acids. Germline V gene data show CDR1 as SGHTA and CDR2 as FQGNSA. V dropped 6 bases and J dropped 4; count of bases not matched to a gene: 11. The CDR3 DNA sequence: TGTGCCAGCAGACTCAGCGGGAGAGGTTCATACGAGCAGTACTTC. Its protein is CASRLSGRGSYEQYF.

This clone was seen at least ten times. The rearrangement uses TRBV7-6 and TRBJ2-1, with D perhaps being TRBD1 or TRBD2 (5 bases each). CDR3 length equals 14 residues. In germline, CDR1 is SGHVS, CDR2 FNYEAQ. V gave up 5 bases and J gave up 5 bases, with 13 bases separating them. In DNA form, the CDR3 reads TGTGCCAGCAGCGCGTGGGGGAGTGACAATGAGCAGTTCTTC. Protein: CASSAWGSDNEQFF.

The sample holds a few counts of this clone. A far larger clone is just one base off, so this is likely a read error. Other DNA sequences within the sample encode an identical CDR3. For the CDR3, the DNA is TGTGCCAGCAGTTTGACCAGCGGGAGGTTGGGAGAGACCCAGTACTTC. It yields the protein CASSLTSGRLGETQYF. The rearrangement links TRBV28 to TRBJ2-5; 9 nucleotides align to TRBD2. V gave up 3 bases and J gave up 4 bases; unmatched junction bases: 9. Germline V gene data show CDR1 as MDHEN and CDR2 as SYDVKM. The CDR3 spans 16 residues.

This clone has a single count. The chain has TRBV6-1 and TRBJ2-7; 11 nucleotides agree with TRBD2. CDR3 length: 14 amino acids. Germline trimming cut 5 bases from V and 5 bases from J; bases unmatched to any gene: 5. CDR1 is MNHNS, CDR2 SASEGT, per germline. The CDR3 is CASSIAGGPHEQYF. The DNA for the CDR3 is TGTGCCAGCAGTATAGCGGGAGGGCCCCACGAGCAGTACTTC.

The J gene is TRBJ1-2, the V gene TRBV9; no definite D call. The V end was cut by 0 bases, the J end by 2 bases, with 8 bases between. Germline V gives CDR1 SGDLS, CDR2 YYNGEE. CDR3 length: 14 amino acids. For the CDR3, the DNA is TGTGCCAGCAGCGTAGTGGGCAGAAACTATGGCTACACCTTC. Protein product: CASSVVGRNYGYTF.

The chain combines TRBV7-9 with TRBJ2-3; 8 bases agree with TRBD1. With 5 bases clipped from V and 1 base from J, the junction kept 8 bases outside the gene matches. Germline lookup yields CDR1 SEHNR and CDR2 FQNEAQ (reference sequence). This CDR3 contains 16 residues. In DNA, the CDR3 is TGTGCCAGCAGCACCAGCGGACAGGGACGCACAGATACGCAGTATTTT. This encodes CASSTSGQGRTDTQYF.

This clone was seen only a few times. V gene TRBV7-2 combines with J gene TRBJ2-1; D not certain. The V gene lost 1 base and the J gene lost 10 bases, with 11 bases spanning the gap. CDR3 size: 13 residues. Germline assignment: CDR1 SGHTA and CDR2 FQGNSA. The chain's CDR3 is CASSLVGSHEQFF. The CDR3 DNA reads as TGTGCCAGCAGCTTAGTCGGCTCGCACGAGCAGTTCTTC. Looking up the rest from reference TRBV7-2 and TRBJ2-1 gives the full variable domain: GAGVSQSPSNKVTEKGKDVELRCDPISGHTALYWYRQSLGQGLEFLIYFQGNSAPDKSGLPSDRFSAERTGGSVSTLTIQRTQQEDSAVYLCASSLVGSHEQFFGPGTRLTVL.

The chain has TRBV12-5 and TRBJ2-5, with 7 bases identical to TRBD2. CDR3 length: 14 amino acids. Per germline, CDR1 LGHNT and CDR2 FRNRAP. V shed 3 bases, J shed 5 bases, and the junction held 6 bases outside the gene matches. The CDR3 protein is CASGLGTGGETQYF. The CDR3 bases are TGTGCTAGTGGTTTAGGGACGGGAGGCGAGACCCAGTACTTC.

The rearrangement links TRBV28 to TRBJ1-2, with 8 bases aligning to TRBD1. With 7 bases clipped from V and 8 bases from J, the junction kept 15 bases outside the gene matches. CDR3 size: 15 residues. The germline CDR1 and CDR2 sequences are MDHEN and SYDVKM. CDR3 amino acids: CASILSVAGGRGYTF. The CDR3 region has the DNA TGTGCCAGCATCCTCTCCGTGGCAGGGGGCAGGGGCTACACCTTC.

The chain couples TRBV9 to TRBJ2-5, with 7 bases identical to TRBD2. With V trimmed by 4 bases and J by 2 bases, 8 bases remained unmatched. Looked up from germline, CDR1 is SGDLS and CDR2 is YYNGEE. The CDR3 spans 15 residues. The CDR3 loop reads CASSPGTILQETQYF. CDR3 nucleotides: TGTGCCAGCAGCCCCGGGACTATCCTACAAGAGACCCAGTACTTC.

The chain has TRBV7-9 and TRBJ2-3; possibly TRBD2 for D (7 bases). This CDR3 region has 15 residues. Germline lookup yields CDR1 SEHNR and CDR2 FQNEAQ (reference sequence). V was cut by 3 bases and J by 10 bases, with 20 bases left in between. CDR3: CASSFSGLEPGAQYF. The CDR3 nucleotides read TGTGCCAGCAGCTTTAGCGGGTTGGAGCCAGGGGCGCAGTATTTT. Using reference TRBV7-9 and TRBJ2-3 for the parts outside the CDR3, the full variable domain is DTGVSQNPRHKITKRGQNVTFRCDPISEHNRLYWYRQTLGQGPEFLTYFQNEAQLEKSRLLSDRFSAERPKGSFSTLEIQRTEQGDSAMYLCASSFSGLEPGAQYFGPGTRLTVL.

The chain couples TRBV27 to TRBJ2-5; D assignment may be TRBD1 or TRBD2 (5 bases each). The CDR3 contains 13 residues. The germline gives CDR1 MNHEY, CDR2 SMNVEV (reference sequence). Trimming cost V 6 bases and J 10 bases, with 18 bases left between them. The CDR3 coding sequence is TGTGCCAGCAGCCCCCCCAGGGACCCGATCCAGTACTTC. Translated, it gives CASSPPRDPIQYF.

The chain joins TRBV7-2 to TRBJ2-2; no firm D call. The V gene lost 2 bases and the J gene lost 1 base, with 8 bases spanning the gap. Germline-derived CDR1 and CDR2 are SGHTA and FQGNSA. The CDR3 is 15 amino acids. CDR3 residues: CASSLPAENTGELFF. In nucleotides, the CDR3 is TGTGCCAGCAGCTTACCGGCGGAGAACACCGGGGAGCTGTTTTTT.

The rearrangement joins TRBV27 to TRBJ1-2; the match to TRBD1 covers 8 bases. CDR1 and CDR2 (germline): MNHEY, SMNVEV (reference sequence). The trim removed 5 bases at V and 0 bases at J, leaving 5 bases unmatched. The CDR3 extends over 15 amino acids. The DNA for the CDR3 is TGTGCCAGCAGTCCGGGGACAGGACCTAACTATGGCTACACCTTC. It translates to CASSPGTGPNYGYTF.

This chain uses TRBV7-8 with TRBJ2-3; tentatively, D is TRBD1 (5 bases). Looked up from germline, CDR1 is SGHVS and CDR2 is FQNEAQ. V was clipped by 1 base and J by 9 bases, with 11 bases between them. The CDR3 consists of 13 residues. The CDR3 coding sequence is TGTGCCAGCAGCTTAGGGACACTTGGCACGCAGTATTTT. Amino acids: CASSLGTLGTQYF.

A remark on this clone: A single base separates this from a much larger clone, so it may be a read error. This chain uses TRBV29-1 with TRBJ1-1; 11 bases line up with TRBD1. Germline values: CDR1 SQVTM, CDR2 ANQGSEA. The V and J ends lost 7 bases and 6 bases, in that order; junction bases with no gene match: 10. The CDR3 extends over 14 amino acids. CDR3 sequence (DNA): TGCAGCGCTATGGACAGGGGGCGAGGATCTGAAGCTTTCTTT. It translates to CSAMDRGRGSEAFF.

V and J are TRBV18 and TRBJ2-2; 8 positions agree with TRBD2. V lost 2 bases to trimming and J lost 2 bases; unmatched junction nucleotides: 10. Per germline, CDR1 KGHSH and CDR2 LQKENI. The CDR3 has 18 amino acids. The CDR3 is CASSPVFSLAGNTGELFF. The CDR3, as DNA: TGTGCCAGCTCACCAGTCTTTTCGCTAGCGGGTAACACCGGGGAGCTGTTTTTT.

This chain links TRBV4-1 with TRBJ1-1, with D unresolved. Germline V lookup: CDR1 MGHRA, CDR2 YSYEKL. CDR3 length equals 14 residues. The V end lost 1 base, the J end lost 2 bases, and 8 bases lay between the germline ends. The DNA for the CDR3 is TGCGCCAGCAGCCAAGTCACAGTCAACACTGAAGCTTTCTTT. Its translation: CASSQVTVNTEAFF.

The sample holds many counts of this clone. Other DNA sequences of this sample code for an identical CDR3. V usage is TRBV6-4 and J usage is TRBJ2-2, with D uncertain. The V and J ends lost 0 bases and 3 bases respectively, with 2 bases between them. The V gene's germline CDR1 is MRHNA and CDR2 SNTAGT. The CDR3 runs to 13 residues. Written as DNA, the CDR3 is TGTGCCAGCAGTGACTCGGACACCGGGGAGCTGTTTTTT. Translation gives CASSDSDTGELFF.

CDR3 coding DNA: TGTGCCAGAAGCTGGAGGGGGAGCACAGATACGCAGTATTTT. It is translated as CARSWRGSTDTQYF. The V gene is TRBV5-3, the J gene TRBJ2-3, with D perhaps given as TRBD1 or TRBD2 (6 bases each). TRBV5-3 is treated as an ORF (open reading frame) with a function not yet certain. The CDR3 spans 14 residues. V lost 3 bases to trimming and J lost 0 bases, with 8 bases between them.

As for this clone: Since a much larger clone is just one base distant, this may be a read error. Different DNA sequences within this sample yield the same CDR3. The chain links TRBV7-9 to TRBJ2-2; D call uncertain. Trimming removed 5 bases from V and 6 bases from J, with 10 bases in between. The CDR3 is 13 residues long. Germline V gives CDR1 SEHNR, CDR2 FQNEAQ (reference sequence). CDR3 DNA sequence: TGTGCCAGCAGCCTACCAGGCCCCGGGGAGCTGTTTTTT. Translation: CASSLPGPGELFF.

The count of this clone is one. The chain joins TRBV30 to TRBJ2-5, with 10 nucleotides matching TRBD2. The end of the DNA is better explained by TRBJ2-7, so the J call may be wrong. The CDR3 is 13 amino acids. In germline, CDR1 is GTSNPN, CDR2 SVGIG (reference sequence). For the CDR3, the DNA is TGTGCCTGGAAGCTAGCGGGAGCCTACGAGCAGTACTTC. Translating it yields CAWKLAGAYEQYF.

This clone has just a few counts. The gene calls are TRBV30 and TRBJ2-5, with D unresolved. Germline V gene lookup returns CDR1 GTSNPN and CDR2 SVGIG (reference sequence). The CDR3 is 11 residues long. The ends were cut back, 2 bases at V and 5 bases at J, with 6 bases in the middle. The CDR3: CAWSIQETQYF. The CDR3 nucleotides are TGTGCCTGGAGTATTCAGGAGACCCAGTACTTC.

The rearrangement joins TRBV18 to TRBJ2-6; D unclear. The CDR3 spans 16 residues. V lost 2 bases, J lost 0 bases, and 8 bases lay in between. Germline lookup yields CDR1 KGHSH and CDR2 LQKENI. The CDR3 protein is CASSPTASSGANVLTF. As DNA, the CDR3 is TGTGCCAGCTCACCAACTGCTTCCTCTGGGGCCAACGTCCTGACTTTC.

This clone was seen ten or more times. The V and J genes are TRBV6-1 and TRBJ1-1; D may be TRBD1 (5 bases). Trimming removed 3 bases at V and 4 bases at J, with 15 bases between. Germline assignment: CDR1 MNHNS and CDR2 SASEGT. This CDR3 is 15 amino acids long. The CDR3 sequence: CASSDVVAGGTEAFF. The CDR3 bases are TGTGCCAGCAGTGATGTCGTCGCGGGGGGCACTGAAGCTTTCTTT.

The rearrangement joins TRBV7-9 to TRBJ2-2; D gene unclear. The CDR3 spans 14 residues. Between the trimmed V and J ends, which lost 5 bases and 1 base, there was a span of 8 bases. Germline CDR1 and CDR2: SEHNR and FQNEAQ (reference sequence). The CDR3 DNA reads as TGTGCCAGCAGCCCCCGACTGAACACCGGGGAGCTGTTTTTT. It yields the protein CASSPRLNTGELFF.

The chain recombines TRBV4-2 with TRBJ1-3; 7 nucleotides agree with TRBD1. This CDR3 contains 18 residues. After removal of 5 bases from V and 0 bases from J, the junction contained 13 bases not matched to a gene. Germline V lookup: CDR1 LGHNA, CDR2 YNFKEQ. CDR3 in amino acids: CASSGGTAFQSSGNTIYF. DNA for the CDR3: TGTGCCAGCAGCGGGGGGACAGCATTTCAAAGCTCTGGAAACACCATATATTTT.

The V and J genes are TRBV9 and TRBJ2-2; 7 bases fit TRBD1. CDR3 length equals 15 residues. The germline V gene has CDR1 SGDLS and CDR2 YYNGEE. The V and J ends lost 5 bases and 7 bases, in that order; junction bases with no gene match: 11. DNA for the CDR3: TGTGCCAGCAGGATTGAACAGGGGTTGGACGGGGAGCTGTTTTTT. Its translation: CASRIEQGLDGELFF.